What follows are 23 T cell receptor beta chains derived from one specimen sequenced in a study of T cell responses to AZD1222 COVID-19 vaccine. The assay was immunoSEQ multiplex PCR, and TCRdb's table has in-frame clones only and misses some. The sample contains about 150,000 clones, roughly 90% of which appear only once. The sample consisted of peripheral blood, taken on day 0 of AZD1222 vaccination. The receptors originated from an adult in good health.

CDR3 in DNA: TGTGCCAGCAGCTTTGTTCGGCTAGGGGAGACCCAGTACTTC. Its translation is CASSFVRLGETQYF. The genes are TRBV5-8 and TRBJ2-5; D remains unclear. CDR1 SGHTS and CDR2 YDEGEE come from the germline V gene. V was clipped by 2 bases and J by 5 bases, with 13 bases between them. This CDR3 is 14 amino acids long.

V gene TRBV6-2 or TRBV6-3 combines with J gene TRBJ1-2; no definite D call. The V end was cut by 2 bases, the J end by 2 bases, with 15 bases between. Germline CDR1 reads MNHEY; CDR2 reads SVGEGT. The CDR3 has 16 amino acids. The CDR3 DNA follows: TGTGCCAGCAGTTACCGTACCGACCAGGCGAACTATGGCTACACCTTC. Encoded protein: CASSYRTDQANYGYTF.

The chain has TRBV11-2 and TRBJ1-4, with 7 bases lining up with TRBD1. Germline lookup yields CDR1 SGHAT and CDR2 FQNNGV. The CDR3 extends over 14 amino acids. The V gene end was trimmed by 5 bases and the J gene end by 8 bases; junction bases not matched to a gene: 8. CDR3 bases: TGTGCCAGCAGCACGGGACAGACGGGAGAAAAACTGTTTTTT. Protein: CASSTGQTGEKLFF.

J is TRBJ2-1 and V is TRBV27, with TRBD1 matching 12 bases. V lost 6 bases, J lost 6 bases, and 18 bases stayed unmatched. This CDR3 spans 19 amino acids. Germline loops: CDR1 MNHEY, CDR2 SMNVEV (reference sequence). The CDR3 loop reads CASSLSGQGAWVPTNEQFF. The DNA for the CDR3 is TGTGCCAGCAGCCTATCGGGACAGGGGGCTTGGGTTCCCACCAATGAGCAGTTCTTC.

In DNA, the CDR3 is TGTGCCAGCAGCTCGACACGGTCGTGGAGAAGCACTGAAGCTTTCTTT. Its protein product is CASSSTRSWRSTEAFF. The gene calls are TRBV5-6 and TRBJ1-1; D is unresolved. Per germline, CDR1 SGHDT and CDR2 YYEEEE. This CDR3 contains 16 residues. Trimming took 3 bases from V and 4 from J, leaving 19 bases between them.

This clone was counted a few times. The V and J genes are TRBV20-1 and TRBJ2-5, with 7 nucleotides matching TRBD1. Trimming at V came to 3 bases and at J to 2 bases, leaving 6 bases not matched to a gene. CDR1 is DFQATT and CDR2 is SNEGSKA in the germline V gene (reference sequence). This CDR3 region has 14 residues. The CDR3 loop is CSASPGTEQETQYF. The CDR3 DNA reads as TGCAGTGCTAGTCCCGGGACAGAACAAGAGACCCAGTACTTC.

V gene TRBV6-2 or TRBV6-3 combines with J gene TRBJ1-2; D is unresolved. Germline CDR1 is MNHEY and CDR2 is SVGEGT. Between the trimmed V and J ends, which lost 5 bases and 2 bases, there was a span of 9 bases. The CDR3 runs 13 residues. The CDR3 sequence is CASSTDGNYGYTF. Here the CDR3 DNA reads TGTGCCAGCAGTACCGACGGGAACTATGGCTACACCTTC.

The genes are TRBV12-3 or TRBV12-4 and TRBJ2-1; no clear D gene. The CDR3 sequence is 13 residues long. Trimming shortened V by 3 bases and J by 10 bases, and 13 bases separated the two germline ends. For the CDR3, the DNA is TGTGCCAGCAGTTTGAATGGCCCCGGGGAGCAGTTCTTC. This translates into CASSLNGPGEQFF.

J is TRBJ2-1 and V is TRBV11-2; D ambiguous. CDR3 length equals 16 residues. The germline CDR1 and CDR2 sequences are SGHAT and FQNNGV. Trimming removed 1 base from V and 5 bases from J, with 15 bases in between. CDR3: CASSLGVIGPHNEQFF. As DNA, the CDR3 is TGTGCCAGCAGCTTAGGGGTGATCGGGCCTCACAATGAGCAGTTCTTC. Drawing the rest from reference TRBV11-2 and TRBJ2-1, the complete variable domain is EAGVAQSPRYKIIEKRQSVAFWCNPISGHATLYWYQQILGQGPKLLIQFQNNGVVDDSQLPKDRFSAERLKGVDSTLKIQPAKLEDSAVYLCASSLGVIGPHNEQFFGPGTRLTVL.

This chain uses TRBV10-2 with TRBJ1-4; no clear D gene. The V end lost 7 bases, the J end lost 11 bases, and 17 bases lay between the germline ends. This CDR3 has 13 amino acids. Germline V gives CDR1 WSHSY, CDR2 SAAADI. The CDR3 loop is CASMGHSRRKLFF. CDR3 nucleotide sequence: TGCGCCAGCATGGGCCATTCCCGTCGGAAACTGTTTTTT.

V usage is TRBV6-2 or TRBV6-3 and J usage is TRBJ2-3, with D possibly being TRBD1 or TRBD2 (5 bases each). The CDR3 loop spans 16 amino acids. Trimming shortened V by 2 bases and J by 4 bases, and 16 bases separated the two germline ends. Germline CDR1 is MNHEY and CDR2 is SVGEGT. The DNA of the CDR3 is TGTGCCAGCAGTTACCCCCGGGGCGGAGCCTCAGATACGCAGTATTTT. The encoded protein is CASSYPRGGASDTQYF.

V and J are TRBV10-1 and TRBJ1-6, with 9 bases aligning to TRBD1. The CDR3 sequence is 16 residues long. V gave up 2 bases and J gave up 7 bases; unmatched junction bases: 6. Germline-derived CDR1 and CDR2 are WNHNN and SYGVQD (reference sequence). The CDR3 coding sequence is TGCGCCAGCAGTGAGGGAGACAGGGGGTGGAATTCACCCCTCCACTTT. This codes for CASSEGDRGWNSPLHF.

V gene TRBV6-5 combines with J gene TRBJ1-1; a possible D gene is TRBD1 (5 bases). The CDR3 sequence is 14 residues long. Germline V lookup: CDR1 MNHEY, CDR2 SVGAGI. V gave up 6 bases and J gave up 4 bases, with 15 bases separating them. The CDR3 loop reads CASRPREVGTEAFF. The CDR3 bases are TGTGCCAGCAGACCCAGGGAGGTAGGCACTGAAGCTTTCTTT.

The chain has TRBV30 and TRBJ1-1; the match to TRBD1 covers 11 bases. Germline CDR1 and CDR2: GTSNPN and SVGIG (reference sequence). V gave up 5 bases and J gave up 1 base; unmatched junction bases: 0. CDR3 length: 13 residues. The CDR3 sequence: CAWGTGGNTEAFF. Here the CDR3 DNA reads TGTGCCTGGGGGACAGGGGGGAACACTGAAGCTTTCTTT.

The sample holds one count of this clone. V usage is TRBV11-2 and J usage is TRBJ1-2; tentatively, D is TRBD1 (6 bases). This CDR3 is 16 amino acids long. V was cut by 8 bases and J by 4 bases, with 23 bases left in between. Looked up from germline, CDR1 is SGHAT and CDR2 is FQNNGV. The CDR3 region has the DNA TGTGCCAGCCACTCGAAGCCGGGGGGCATTTTCTATGGCTACACCTTC. Translated: CASHSKPGGIFYGYTF. Looking up the rest from reference TRBV11-2 and TRBJ1-2 gives the full variable domain: EAGVAQSPRYKIIEKRQSVAFWCNPISGHATLYWYQQILGQGPKLLIQFQNNGVVDDSQLPKDRFSAERLKGVDSTLKIQPAKLEDSAVYLCASHSKPGGIFYGYTFGSGTRLTVV.

This chain links TRBV5-8 with TRBJ1-1, with 9 bases fitting TRBD1. V shed 3 bases and J 9 bases; nucleotides not matched to a gene: 6. The CDR3 covers 13 residues. Germline V gene data show CDR1 as SGHTS and CDR2 as YDEGEE. CDR3 DNA sequence: TGTGCCAGCAGCTCAGGACAGGGGCTAAAAGCTTTCTTT. This sequence encodes CASSSGQGLKAFF.

J is TRBJ1-1 and V is TRBV28, with no clear D. V was trimmed by 7 bases and J by 7 bases, leaving 16 bases between them. CDR1 and CDR2 from the germline V gene are MDHEN and SYDVKM. This CDR3 has 13 residues. DNA of the CDR3: TGTGCCAGCATTGACACCACTCTCCGTGAAGCTTTCTTT. Its protein is CASIDTTLREAFF.

The chain links TRBV29-1 to TRBJ1-4, with D possibly being TRBD1 (5 bases). Germline loops: CDR1 SQVTM, CDR2 ANQGSEA. CDR3 length equals 14 residues. Trimming cost V 5 bases and J 8 bases, with 18 bases left between them. Written as DNA, the CDR3 is TGCAGCGTTTCGGACAAGCCGGGTAGGGAAAAACTGTTTTTT. Translated, it gives CSVSDKPGREKLFF.

Notes on this clone: This specimen includes other DNA sequences encoding the same CDR3. The chain has TRBV5-1 and TRBJ1-5; unclear D gene. The CDR3 length is 15 residues. Trimming left V 0 bases short and J 0 bases short, with 7 bases between. The germline V gene encodes CDR1 SGHRS and CDR2 YFSETQ. CDR3 in amino acids: CASSLEGVSNQPQHF. The DNA for the CDR3 is TGCGCCAGCAGCTTGGAAGGCGTTAGCAATCAGCCCCAGCATTTT. The entire variable domain, with the rest obtained from reference TRBV5-1 and TRBJ1-5, is as follows: KAGVTQTPRYLIKTRGQQVTLSCSPISGHRSVSWYQQTPGQGLQFLFEYFSETQRNKGNFPGRFSGRQFSNSRSEMNVSTLELGDSALYLCASSLEGVSNQPQHFGDGTRLSIL.

This chain connects TRBV3-1 (or the pseudogene TRBV3-2) to TRBJ1-5, with D perhaps TRBD1 (5 bases). CDR3 size: 16 residues. The germline V gene encodes CDR1 LGHDT and CDR2 YNNKEL (reference sequence). The V and J ends lost 5 bases and 7 bases respectively, with 21 bases between them. CDR3 protein: CASSSHLPGQGQPQHF. The CDR3 nucleotides read TGTGCCAGCAGCTCCCATCTTCCTGGGCAGGGACAGCCCCAGCATTTT.

Only one count was recorded for this clone. The J gene is TRBJ2-1, the V gene TRBV7-8; tentative D call: TRBD2 (5 bases). The CDR3 loop spans 17 amino acids. Trimming left V 1 base short and J 0 bases short, with 13 bases between. Per the germline V gene, CDR1 is SGHVS and CDR2 is FQNEAQ. The CDR3: CASSLVPAGSSYNEQFF. DNA for the CDR3: TGTGCCAGCAGCTTAGTTCCTGCGGGCAGCTCCTACAATGAGCAGTTCTTC.

V gene TRBV6-5 combines with J gene TRBJ2-4; D perhaps matches TRBD1 (6 bases). Trimming removed 5 bases at V and 2 bases at J, with 10 bases between. Germline values: CDR1 MNHEY, CDR2 SVGAGI. This CDR3 spans 14 amino acids. CDR3 sequence: CASSPTGSKNIQYF. CDR3 in DNA: TGTGCCAGCAGTCCGACAGGCTCCAAAAACATTCAGTACTTC.

CDR3 bases: TGTGCCAGCAGCTTAAGTCAGGTGGTTGTCTATGGCTACACCTTC. It specifies CASSLSQVVVYGYTF. This chain uses TRBV7-9 with TRBJ1-2; D gene unclear. Deletions cut 2 bases from V and 4 bases from J, with 14 bases between. CDR3 length: 15 amino acids. Germline values: CDR1 SEHNR, CDR2 FQNEAQ (reference sequence).